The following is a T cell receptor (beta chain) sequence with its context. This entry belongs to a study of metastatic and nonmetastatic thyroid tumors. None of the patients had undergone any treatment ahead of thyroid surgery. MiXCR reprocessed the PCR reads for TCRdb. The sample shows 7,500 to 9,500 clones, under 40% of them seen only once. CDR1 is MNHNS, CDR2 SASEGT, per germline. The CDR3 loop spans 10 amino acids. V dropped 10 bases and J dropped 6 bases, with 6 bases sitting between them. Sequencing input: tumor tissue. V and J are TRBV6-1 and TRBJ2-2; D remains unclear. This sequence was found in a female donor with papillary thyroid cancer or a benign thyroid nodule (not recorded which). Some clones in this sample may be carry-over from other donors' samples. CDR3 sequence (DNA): TGTGCCACCGGCGCCGGGGAGCTGTTTTTT. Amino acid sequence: CATGAGELFF.